This TCR beta chain was found in a study of shared clonotypes between healthy human individuals. Study results and caveats: Clonotype sharing among donors, it was expected, would be affected by sequencing depth.

The CDR3 is 15 residues long. Germline CDR1 reads SGDLS; CDR2 reads YYNGEE. Trimming took off 1 base at V and 0 bases at J, with 9 bases between the two ends. Each PCR replicate from the sorted subsets contained about 210 ng DNA, which is some 31,000 T cell genomes. Clones were read by immunoSEQ multiplex PCR, and TCRdb kept only the in-frame ones, dropping some. This table has millions of clones, 90% to 95% appearing once. This clone has a single count. The antigen is undetermined. The receptor comes from a man aged 18 to 30 in good health. Some clones in this sample may be carry-over from other donors' samples. V usage is TRBV9 and J usage is TRBJ2-3; D is possibly TRBD2 (6 bases). The sample was naive CD4+ T cells from PBMCs. Documented subset: CD45RA+ positively selected. The CDR3 nucleotides are TGTGCCAGCAGCGTATCCGGGACTAGCACAGATACGCAGTATTTT. Amino acid sequence: CASSVSGTSTDTQYF.